Listed below are T cell receptor beta chains from one sample, sequenced in a study of T cell repertoires in cytomegalovirus infection. Via MiXCR, TCRdb re-called the reads, giving one row per CDR3 protein. The table has a few hundred thousand distinct CDR3 sequences, 15% to 20% seen once. Sequenced input: CD8+ T cells from PBMCs. These receptors originate from a human donor in good health (CMV status not recorded). Some clones in this sample may be carry-over from other donors' samples. The CDR3 runs from the conserved cysteine through the conserved F or W. Fields, in order: J gene, V gene, D gene, clone size, CDR3 protein, CDR3 DNA. D genes are given only for firm matches. Clone size, where shown, is once, few, many, or a class for clones that have expanded.

TRBJ1-5	TRBV20-1	NA	few	CSARERGENQPQHF	TGCAGTGCTAGAGAAAGGGGGGAAAATCAGCCCCAGCATTTT
TRBJ2-7	TRBV7-2	TRBD1	many	CASSLGSGGGGYEQYF	TGTGCCAGCAGCTTAGGGTCAGGGGGCGGAGGATACGAGCAGTACTTC
TRBJ2-7	TRBV5-6	NA	NA	CASSSVLPYEQYF	TGTGCCAGCAGCTCGGTTTTGCCCTACGAGCAGTACTTC
TRBJ1-6	TRBV7-3	NA	many	CASSLYAVPSYNSPLHF	TGTGCCAGCAGCTTATATGCAGTACCCTCCTATAATTCACCCCTCCACTTT
TRBJ2-5	TRBV11-2	NA	NA	CASSLEYTETQYF	TGTGCCAGCAGCTTAGAGTACACGGAGACCCAGTACTTC
TRBJ2-1	TRBV28	NA	NA	CAVRGGAENEQFF	TGTGCCGTACGAGGGGGGGCGGAAAATGAGCAGTTCTTC
TRBJ2-7	TRBV6-2/TRBV6-3	NA	few	CASSYAGPAYEQYF	TGTGCCAGCAGTTACGCGGGGCCCGCCTACGAGCAGTACTTC
TRBJ2-3	TRBV28	TRBD1	many	CASSFYRGTDTQYF	TGTGCCAGCAGTTTCTACAGGGGAACAGATACGCAGTATTTT
TRBJ1-2	TRBV6-2/TRBV6-3	NA	many	CASNYPGGLKYGYTF	TGTGCCAGCAATTATCCCGGGGGACTTAAGTACGGCTACACCTTC
TRBJ1-3	TRBV28	NA	many	CASSFPTTGAPGNTIYF	TGTGCCAGCAGTTTTCCCACGACAGGCGCCCCTGGAAACACCATATATTTT
TRBJ1-1	TRBV7-9	NA	many	CASSLSGIAGLNTEAFF	TGTGCCAGCAGCTTAAGTGGGATTGCCGGGCTGAACACTGAAGCTTTCTTT
TRBJ1-2	TRBV28	NA	NA	CASSFPGNLVYGYTF	TGTGCCAGCAGTTTCCCAGGGAACCTCGTTTATGGCTACACCTTC
TRBJ2-5	TRBV2	NA	many	CASSEWWQEQETQYF	TGTGCCAGCAGTGAATGGTGGCAGGAACAAGAGACCCAGTACTTC
TRBJ2-7	TRBV28	TRBD2	NA	CASSPGTKAYEQYF	TGTGCCAGCAGTCCCGGGACTAAAGCCTACGAGCAGTACTTC
TRBJ2-7	TRBV28	NA	many	CASSPNKGASYEQYF	TGTGCCAGCAGCCCTAACAAGGGAGCCTCCTACGAGCAGTACTTC
TRBJ1-5	TRBV5-6	TRBD1	many	CASSLGARGLGNQPQHF	TGTGCCAGCAGCTTGGGTGCCAGGGGGCTCGGCAATCAGCCCCAGCATTTT
TRBJ2-5	TRBV15	TRBD1	many	CATSSPPGQGEETQYF	TGTGCCACCAGCTCACCCCCGGGACAGGGGGAAGAGACCCAGTACTTC
TRBJ2-5	TRBV25-1	TRBD1	few	CASSEDRDSQETQYF	TGTGCCAGCAGTGAAGATCGGGACAGTCAAGAGACCCAGTACTTC
TRBJ1-1	TRBV7-2	NA	NA	CASSLARELTEAFF	TGTGCCAGCAGCTTAGCGCGCGAGCTCACTGAAGCTTTCTTT
TRBJ1-1	TRBV7-9	TRBD1	many	CASLGRGPAEAFF	TGTGCCAGCCTCGGCAGGGGGCCCGCGGAAGCTTTCTTT
TRBJ2-1	TRBV4-1	TRBD1	NA	CASSQEGQGAYNEQFF	TGCGCCAGCAGCCAAGAAGGACAGGGGGCCTACAATGAGCAGTTCTTC
TRBJ2-1	TRBV2	TRBD2	few	CASSVLRGGREQFF	TGTGCCAGCAGTGTGTTGCGGGGGGGCCGGGAGCAGTTCTTC
TRBJ1-1	TRBV2	NA	NA	CASNRADSTEAFF	TGTGCCAGCAATAGGGCTGACAGCACTGAAGCTTTCTTT
TRBJ2-5	TRBV14	NA	NA	CASSQRPIGGTQYF	TGTGCCAGCAGCCAGAGGCCGATCGGGGGGACCCAGTACTTC
TRBJ1-1	TRBV27	NA	NA	CASSIQGEDTEAFF	TGTGCCAGCAGTATACAGGGAGAAGACACTGAAGCTTTCTTT
TRBJ1-3	TRBV7-4	NA	NA	CASSSPFGDSGNTIYF	TGTGCCAGCAGCTCCCCATTCGGGGACTCTGGAAACACCATATATTTT
TRBJ1-2	TRBV5-4	NA	NA	CASSFDRDIDYGYTF	TGTGCCAGCAGCTTTGACCGGGACATAGACTATGGCTACACCTTC
TRBJ2-7	TRBV7-6	TRBD1	many	CASSRQGAEQYF	TGTGCCAGCAGCAGACAGGGGGCCGAGCAGTACTTC
TRBJ1-1	TRBV6-5	NA	many	CASSYKPGLTEAFF	TGTGCCAGCAGTTACAAGCCTGGCCTCACTGAAGCTTTCTTT
TRBJ2-1	TRBV4-1	NA	few	CASSPASWGDYNEQFF	TGCGCCAGCAGCCCCGCTTCGTGGGGGGATTACAATGAGCAGTTCTTC
TRBJ1-1	TRBV20-1	NA	many	CSALGLNTEAFF	TGCAGTGCCCTCGGACTGAACACTGAAGCTTTCTTT
TRBJ1-4	TRBV7-9	NA	many	CASSLFQFATNEKLFF	TGTGCCAGCAGCTTATTCCAGTTTGCAACTAATGAAAAACTGTTTTTT
TRBJ1-1	TRBV4-2	NA	NA	CASSQGDRRTFF	TGTGCCAGCAGCCAAGGCGACAGGCGGACTTTCTTT
TRBJ2-1	TRBV7-9	TRBD1	many	CASSLALGADRDEQFF	TGTGCCAGCAGCTTAGCGCTGGGGGCCGACAGGGATGAGCAGTTCTTC
TRBJ2-3	TRBV6-2/TRBV6-3	NA	few	CASRLRADTQYF	TGTGCCAGCAGACTGCGGGCAGATACGCAGTATTTT
TRBJ2-7	TRBV28	TRBD2	NA	CASSSPFYRVGTGGPLFKAGQYF	TGTGCCAGCAGTTCCCCCTTCTACAGGGTCGGAACGGGGGGGCCTTTATTCAAAGCGGGGCAGTACTTC
TRBJ1-3	TRBV3-1	NA	few	CASSPLGGFGNTIYF	TGTGCCAGCAGCCCGTTAGGGGGATTCGGAAACACCATATATTTT
TRBJ2-7	TRBV7-2	TRBD1	many	CASSSASGGYEQYF	TGTGCCAGCAGCTCGGCATCAGGGGGCTACGAGCAGTACTTC
TRBJ2-7	TRBV12-3/TRBV12-4	NA	many	CASSLGSSIHEQYF	TGTGCCAGCAGTTTAGGTAGCTCAATACACGAGCAGTACTTC
TRBJ2-3	TRBV20-1	NA	NA	CSARDLFRDTQYF	TGCAGTGCTAGAGATCTCTTTCGGGATACGCAGTATTTT
TRBJ1-3	TRBV7-9	TRBD1	few	CASSLGGTGPHSGNTIYF	TGTGCCAGCAGCTTAGGTGGGACAGGCCCCCACTCTGGAAACACCATATATTTT
TRBJ1-5	TRBV2	NA	few	CASRTPGGSEQPQHF	TGTGCCAGCAGGACCCCGGGGGGTTCGGAACAGCCCCAGCATTTT